The 10 T cell receptor beta chains in this list originate from one sample, sequenced in a study of tumour-infiltrating T cells in Burkitt lymphoma. Libraries were prepared by immunoSEQ multiplex PCR; TCRdb keeps only in-frame clonotypes and omits some of them. The sample shows 6,300 or so clones, around 10% of them seen only once. Sequences were obtained from tumor tissue. The receptors come from a human donor with diffuse large B-cell lymphoma.

This clone was counted a few times. The chain uses TRBV9 and TRBJ2-7; perhaps TRBD1 as D (6 bases). V lost 6 bases and J 2 bases, leaving 15 bases between the germline ends. The CDR3 consists of 14 residues. Germline-derived CDR1 and CDR2 are SGDLS and YYNGEE. The CDR3 coding sequence is TGTGCCAGCACCAAGGGGGACGGAGCCTACGAGCAGTACTTC. Its translation: CASTKGDGAYEQYF.

This clone was seen only a few times. The chain has TRBV27 and TRBJ1-5, with 9 bases identical to TRBD1. Germline lookup yields CDR1 MNHEY and CDR2 SMNVEV (reference sequence). V was clipped by 4 bases and J by 4 bases; unmatched bases: 2. This CDR3 contains 14 residues. The DNA for the CDR3 is TGTGCCAGCAGTTCCGGGACAGGGAATCAGCCCCAGCATTTT. This codes for CASSSGTGNQPQHF.

The chain has TRBV27 and TRBJ1-4, with TRBD1 matching 9 bases. The CDR3 is 14 residues long. Germline CDR1 reads MNHEY; CDR2 reads SMNVEV (reference sequence). V shed 3 bases and J 8 bases; nucleotides not matched to a gene: 4. Written as DNA, the CDR3 is TGTGCCAGCAGTTTGGGACAGGGACGAGAAAAACTGTTTTTT. As protein: CASSLGQGREKLFF.

The chain links TRBV19 to TRBJ2-1; 10 bases match TRBD2. This CDR3 is built from 15 residues. Germline loops: CDR1 LNHDA, CDR2 SQIVND (reference sequence). V lost 3 bases and J lost 7; bases outside the gene matches: 6. CDR3 coding DNA: TGTGCCAGTAGTATGGGCGCTAGCGGGGGAAATGAGCAGTTCTTC. Encoded protein: CASSMGASGGNEQFF.

The V and J genes are TRBV13 and TRBJ2-1; no clear D. V lost 1 base and J 8 bases, leaving 9 bases between the germline ends. The germline V gene encodes CDR1 PRHDT and CDR2 FYEKMQ (reference sequence). CDR3 length: 13 residues. The CDR3 sequence is CASSLEGNHEQFF. For the CDR3, the DNA is TGTGCCAGCAGCTTAGAAGGGAACCATGAGCAGTTCTTC.

V usage is TRBV6-1 and J usage is TRBJ1-6, with TRBD1 matching 7 bases. There are 15 residues in the CDR3. CDR1 is MNHNS and CDR2 is SASEGT in the germline V gene. V lost 3 bases to trimming and J lost 9 bases; unmatched junction nucleotides: 8. The CDR3 sequence is CASSEDPSGGSPLHF. The CDR3 DNA reads as TGTGCCAGCAGTGAGGACCCTTCAGGGGGTTCACCCCTCCACTTT.

The chain has TRBV19 and TRBJ2-2; D call uncertain. V shed 3 bases and J shed 0 bases, with 8 bases lying between them. CDR3 length: 15 residues. The germline V gene encodes CDR1 LNHDA and CDR2 SQIVND (reference sequence). CDR3 sequence (DNA): TGTGCCAGTAGTATTGGTACAGCGAACACCGGGGAGCTGTTTTTT. Its translation: CASSIGTANTGELFF.

This clone appeared a few times. The J gene is TRBJ1-3, the V gene TRBV7-9; D uncertain. The CDR3 runs 11 residues. Deletions cut 5 bases from V and 8 bases from J, with 7 bases between. Germline V CDR1 and CDR2: SEHNR, FQNEAQ (reference sequence). Here the CDR3 DNA reads TGTGCCAGCAGCCTCGAGGACACCATATATTTT. Residues: CASSLEDTIYF. Supplemented by reference TRBV7-9 and TRBJ1-3, the full variable domain reads DTGVSQNPRHKITKRGQNVTFRCDPISEHNRLYWYRQTLGQGPEFLTYFQNEAQLEKSRLLSDRFSAERPKGSFSTLEIQRTEQGDSAMYLCASSLEDTIYFGEGSWLTVV.

The chain uses TRBV4-2 and TRBJ1-2; 9 bases are a match to TRBD1. The CDR3 is 15 amino acids. Per the germline V gene, CDR1 is LGHNA and CDR2 is YNFKEQ. V was clipped by 4 bases and J by 6 bases; unmatched bases: 9. The CDR3 DNA reads as TGTGCCAGCAGCCTGGGGGGACAGGGTACCCATGGCTACACCTTC. This translates into CASSLGGQGTHGYTF.

This clone appeared a few times. The chain is built from TRBV5-1 and TRBJ1-2, with a weak D call TRBD1 (6 bases). Germline-derived CDR1 and CDR2 are SGHRS and YFSETQ. With 3 bases removed from V and 4 bases from J, the gap between germline ends came to 22 bases. The CDR3 is made up of 17 amino acids. CDR3 nucleotides: TGCGCCAGCAGCTGGGGGAGCTATTTAGGGACACTCTATGGCTACACCTTC. As protein: CASSWGSYLGTLYGYTF.